Listed below are T cell receptor beta chains from one sample, sequenced in a study of shared clonotypes between healthy human individuals. Profiled with immunoSEQ multiplex PCR; TCRdb holds only in-frame clones, not every one. The data contain roughly 2,000,000 clones, about 93% of them singletons. The sample consisted of naive CD8+ T cells from PBMCs. The origin of the receptors is a young man in good health. Some clones in this sample may be carry-over from other donors' samples. The CDR3 runs from the conserved cysteine through the conserved F or W. The order of the fields is clone size, V gene, J gene, D gene, CDR3 protein, CDR3 DNA. A D gene is named only where the DNA matches it firmly. Size values are once, few and many counts, or a class for expanded clones, and some rows have none.

NA	TRBV28	TRBJ2-1	TRBD1	CASSFPPWTGYNEQFF	TGTGCCAGCAGTTTCCCCCCGTGGACAGGCTACAATGAGCAGTTCTTC
NA	TRBV7-9	TRBJ1-2	TRBD1	CASSGGQGTIYGYTF	TGTGCCAGCAGCGGGGGACAGGGGACAATCTATGGCTACACCTTC
NA	TRBV5-5	TRBJ1-2	NA	CASSLGEINYGYTF	TGTGCCAGCAGCTTGGGAGAAATTAACTATGGCTACACCTTC
NA	TRBV11-3	TRBJ1-1	NA	CASSQVPGATEAFF	TGTGCCAGCAGCCAGGTGCCTGGGGCAACTGAAGCTTTCTTT
NA	TRBV9	TRBJ2-5	NA	CASSVGLASAETQYF	TGTGCCAGCAGCGTAGGTTTGGCTAGCGCGGAGACCCAGTACTTC
NA	TRBV27	TRBJ1-2	NA	CASSFSKGEVDYGYTF	TGTGCCAGCAGTTTCTCGAAGGGGGAAGTCGACTATGGCTACACCTTC
NA	TRBV28	TRBJ2-7	TRBD1	CASAGRGTYEQYF	TGTGCCAGCGCCGGCAGGGGGACCTACGAGCAGTACTTC
NA	TRBV9	TRBJ2-7	NA	CASSVGDSGGSYEQYF	TGTGCCAGCAGCGTAGGTGATAGCGGAGGATCCTACGAGCAGTACTTC
NA	TRBV13	TRBJ2-3	NA	CASSSERGRADTQYF	TGTGCCAGCAGCTCGGAGCGAGGGAGAGCAGATACGCAGTATTTT
NA	TRBV6-5	TRBJ1-1	NA	CATLSPVEAFF	TGTGCCACCCTGTCCCCAGTTGAAGCTTTCTTT
NA	TRBV28	TRBJ2-7	TRBD2	CASSSLTSGSLSYEQYF	TGTGCCAGCAGCTCTCTTACTAGCGGGAGCTTGTCCTACGAGCAGTACTTC
NA	TRBV7-6	TRBJ2-7	TRBD2	CASSPPFGRASNEQYF	TGTGCCAGCAGCCCACCTTTCGGGAGGGCGTCGAACGAGCAGTACTTC
NA	TRBV6-5	TRBJ2-7	NA	CASSYKEGIYEQYF	TGTGCCAGCAGTTATAAGGAGGGAATCTACGAGCAGTACTTC
NA	TRBV19	TRBJ2-1	NA	CASSIFETTYNEQFF	TGTGCCAGTAGTATTTTCGAGACTACCTACAATGAGCAGTTCTTC
NA	TRBV7-3	TRBJ2-1	NA	CASSAGTATEQFF	TGTGCCAGCAGCGCCGGAACAGCAACTGAGCAGTTCTTC
NA	TRBV2	TRBJ1-1	NA	CASSEWPGAEAFF	TGTGCCAGCAGTGAGTGGCCTGGGGCTGAAGCTTTCTTT
NA	TRBV30	TRBJ2-7	NA	CAWGPLAWGYEQYF	TGTGCCTGGGGCCCGTTAGCGTGGGGCTACGAGCAGTACTTC
NA	TRBV4-2	TRBJ2-1	TRBD2	CASSQGLAGGIEQFF	TGTGCCAGCAGCCAGGGACTAGCGGGAGGCATTGAGCAGTTCTTC
NA	TRBV18	TRBJ1-1	NA	CASSPRHTEAFF	TGTGCCAGCTCACCGAGGCATACTGAAGCTTTCTTT
once	TRBV27	TRBJ2-1	NA	CASSLKGNEQFF	TGTGCCAGCAGTTTAAAAGGCAATGAGCAGTTCTTC
NA	TRBV7-6	TRBJ2-5	TRBD1	CASSLDRGQQTQYF	TGTGCCAGCAGCTTAGACAGGGGGCAACAGACCCAGTACTTC
few	TRBV9	TRBJ2-7	TRBD1	CASSGDRAYEQYF	TGTGCCAGCAGCGGGGACAGGGCCTACGAGCAGTACTTC
NA	TRBV5-1	TRBJ2-7	TRBD1	CASSLEGRGIAYEQYF	TGCGCCAGCAGCTTGGAGGGCAGGGGGATTGCCTACGAGCAGTACTTC
NA	TRBV7-6	TRBJ2-7	NA	CASSAGGVEQYF	TGTGCCAGCAGCGCAGGGGGGGTCGAGCAGTACTTC
once	TRBV27	TRBJ1-5	TRBD1	CATGNRGGQPQHF	TGTGCCACCGGAAACAGGGGAGGCCAGCCCCAGCATTTT
NA	TRBV9	TRBJ2-2	NA	CASSVEGGLNTGELFF	TGTGCCAGCAGCGTAGAAGGGGGACTGAACACCGGGGAGCTGTTTTTT
NA	TRBV9	TRBJ1-1	NA	CASSAYLGQNTEAFF	TGTGCCAGCAGCGCGTATCTCGGACAGAACACTGAAGCTTTCTTT
NA	TRBV27	TRBJ2-5	NA	CASSKRGANAEQYF	TGTGCCAGCAGCAAACGCGGGGCGAACGCGGAGCAGTACTTC
NA	TRBV4-1	TRBJ2-7	TRBD2	CASSQELAVIYEQYF	TGCGCCAGCAGCCAAGAGCTAGCGGTTATCTACGAGCAGTACTTC
few	TRBV12-1	TRBJ2-7	NA	CASSLEYEQYF	TGTGCCAGCAGCCTCGAGTACGAGCAGTACTTC
once	TRBV19	TRBJ2-3	NA	CASSPLRLEYHTQYF	TGTGCCAGTAGCCCACTCCGCCTGGAATATCATACGCAGTATTTT
once	TRBV7-8	TRBJ1-2	NA	CASSLARTAYGYTF	TGTGCCAGCAGCTTAGCTAGGACAGCCTATGGCTACACCTTC
NA	TRBV7-8	TRBJ1-5	TRBD1	CASSTTGTDNQPQHF	TGTGCCAGCAGCACCACCGGGACAGACAATCAGCCCCAGCATTTT
NA	TRBV6-5	TRBJ1-2	NA	CASSLTRTGKYGYTF	TGTGCCAGCAGCTTAACCCGGACGGGTAAATATGGCTACACCTTC
NA	TRBV7-9	TRBJ2-3	NA	CASSLGPSALPWSDTQYF	TGTGCCAGCAGCTTAGGTCCTAGCGCCCTTCCTTGGAGTGATACGCAGTATTTT
NA	TRBV27	TRBJ2-1	TRBD2	CASRLAGEGYNEQFF	TGTGCCAGCAGACTAGCGGGAGAAGGGTACAATGAGCAGTTCTTC
NA	TRBV5-6	TRBJ2-7	NA	CASSPTGSSYEQYF	TGTGCCAGCAGCCCAACAGGGAGCTCCTACGAGCAGTACTTC
once	TRBV11-2	TRBJ2-7	TRBD2	CASRPTSAISYEQYF	TGTGCCAGCAGGCCAACTAGCGCGATCTCCTACGAGCAGTACTTC
NA	TRBV30	TRBJ1-2	NA	CAWSVQSYGYTF	TGTGCCTGGAGTGTACAGAGCTATGGCTACACCTTC
NA	TRBV30	TRBJ2-7	TRBD1	CAWRQGVREQYF	TGTGCCTGGAGGCAGGGGGTGCGGGAGCAGTACTTC
NA	TRBV7-8	TRBJ2-5	NA	CASSLGGGQETQYF	TGTGCCAGCAGCTTAGGAGGGGGCCAAGAGACCCAGTACTTC
NA	TRBV28	TRBJ1-5	NA	CASSFGEDQLYNQPQHF	TGTGCCAGCAGTTTCGGGGAAGACCAACTCTACAATCAGCCCCAGCATTTT
NA	TRBV27	TRBJ2-1	NA	CASSVRGSYNEQFF	TGTGCCAGCAGTGTGCGGGGATCCTACAATGAGCAGTTCTTC
few	TRBV28	TRBJ1-5	NA	CASSSENQPQHF	TGTGCCAGCAGCTCCGAGAATCAGCCCCAGCATTTT
NA	TRBV5-4	TRBJ2-3	NA	CASSLAQRKTDTQYF	TGTGCCAGCAGCTTGGCCCAGAGGAAGACAGATACGCAGTATTTT
NA	TRBV7-9	TRBJ1-1	TRBD1	CASSDPGGDTEAFF	TGTGCCAGCAGCGATCCAGGGGGGGACACTGAAGCTTTCTTT
NA	TRBV7-3	TRBJ2-1	NA	CASSNMGSSYNEQFF	TGTGCCAGCAGTAACATGGGGAGCTCCTACAATGAGCAGTTCTTC
once	TRBV28	TRBJ2-1	TRBD1	CASWSPGQGTPREAYNEQFF	TGTGCCAGCTGGAGTCCGGGACAGGGGACGCCAAGAGAAGCCTACAATGAGCAGTTCTTC
NA	TRBV27	TRBJ2-7	NA	CASSTRIGGSYEQYF	TGTGCCAGCAGTACCCGCATCGGGGGTTCCTACGAGCAGTACTTC
NA	TRBV19	TRBJ2-1	NA	CASSIVGNRYNEQFF	TGTGCCAGTAGTATAGTCGGAAACCGATACAATGAGCAGTTCTTC
NA	TRBV7-6	TRBJ2-2	NA	CASSRSAGELFF	TGTGCCAGCAGTCGATCGGCCGGGGAGCTGTTTTTT
NA	TRBV27	TRBJ2-1	NA	CASSPTSSNEQFF	TGTGCCAGCAGCCCAACTAGCAGTAATGAGCAGTTCTTC
NA	TRBV5-4	TRBJ1-1	TRBD1	CASSDGQGNTEAFF	TGTGCCAGCAGCGACGGACAGGGGAACACTGAAGCTTTCTTT
NA	TRBV7-9	TRBJ2-1	TRBD1	CASSPPDRADNEQFF	TGTGCCAGCAGCCCCCCGGACAGGGCTGACAATGAGCAGTTCTTC